These 17 T cell receptor beta chains were sequenced from one sample in a study of blood T cell repertoires in COVID-19. Assay used: immunoSEQ multiplex PCR; TCRdb lists only in-frame clones, some missing. Among about 58,000 clones listed, about 85% were seen once. Sequencing used peripheral blood. The origin of the receptors is a man in his forties with active COVID-19.

This chain joins TRBV24-1 and TRBJ1-5, with 10 bases identical to TRBD1. The length of the CDR3 is 17 residues. Per the germline V gene, CDR1 is KGHDR and CDR2 is SFDVKD. Germline trimming cut 3 bases from V and 7 bases from J; bases unmatched to any gene: 11. The CDR3 region is CATSDVVGGTGVQPQHF. The CDR3 DNA reads TGTGCCACCAGTGATGTCGTGGGCGGGACAGGGGTCCAGCCCCAGCATTTT.

The V and J genes are TRBV9 and TRBJ2-1, with 11 positions matching TRBD2. The CDR3 consists of 15 residues. Germline loops: CDR1 SGDLS, CDR2 YYNGEE. The trim removed 4 bases at V and 6 bases at J, leaving 6 bases unmatched. CDR3 residues: CASSPMLAGGNEQFF. The DNA of the CDR3 is TGTGCCAGCAGCCCGATGCTAGCGGGAGGCAATGAGCAGTTCTTC.

The V and J genes are TRBV7-8 and TRBJ1-5; 9 bases are a match to TRBD1. The J segment lost 4 bases and the V segment lost 4 bases, leaving 2 bases of the junction unmatched. In germline, CDR1 is SGHVS, CDR2 FQNEAQ. The CDR3 length is 14 residues. This chain's CDR3 is CASSYDRGNQPQHF. The DNA for the CDR3 is TGTGCCAGCAGCTACGACAGGGGGAATCAGCCCCAGCATTTT.

The chain employs TRBV2 and TRBJ2-2, with a possible D match to TRBD2 (5 bases). CDR1 SNHLY and CDR2 FYNNEI come from the germline V gene. V lost 2 bases to trimming and J lost 1 base, with 8 bases between them. The CDR3 runs to 15 residues. This CDR3 reads CASSETRGNTGELFF. The CDR3 DNA sequence: TGTGCCAGCAGTGAAACCCGGGGGAACACCGGGGAGCTGTTTTTT.

V gene TRBV19 combines with J gene TRBJ2-3; 10 nucleotides agree with TRBD2. The CDR3 has 17 residues. CDR1 is LNHDA, CDR2 SQIVND, per germline (reference sequence). The trim removed 5 bases at V and 2 bases at J, leaving 10 bases unmatched. The CDR3 loop reads CASSPQISGRFTDTQYF. For the CDR3, the DNA is TGTGCCAGTAGTCCCCAAATTAGCGGGAGGTTCACAGATACGCAGTATTTT.

This clone has a handful of counts. The CDR3 is CAISDRGQSEQYF. CDR3 sequence (DNA): TGTGCCATCAGTGACAGGGGGCAGTCCGAGCAGTACTTC. V gene TRBV10-3 combines with J gene TRBJ2-7, with TRBD1 identical over 8 bases. The V gene's germline CDR1 is ENHRY and CDR2 SYGVKD. With 3 bases clipped from V and 6 bases from J, the junction kept 4 bases outside the gene matches. CDR3 length: 13 residues.

This clone is a singleton in its sample. The chain recombines TRBV28 with TRBJ2-1; 14 nucleotides line up with TRBD2. The CDR3 covers 16 residues. Germline V gene data show CDR1 as MDHEN and CDR2 as SYDVKM. V was clipped by 3 bases and J by 11 bases; unmatched bases: 9. DNA of the CDR3: TGTGCCAGCAGTTTCGGGGTTGGGACTAGCGGGAGTCAGCAGTTCTTC. Translation gives CASSFGVGTSGSQQFF.

V gene TRBV5-5 combines with J gene TRBJ2-1; TRBD2 agrees at 9 bases. Losses at the gene ends were 7 bases for V and 5 bases for J; bases not matched to a gene: 7. Germline V lookup: CDR1 SGHKS, CDR2 YYEKEE (reference sequence). This CDR3 has 14 amino acids. The CDR3 is CASVSGRAHNEQFF. Written as DNA, the CDR3 is TGTGCCAGCGTTAGCGGGAGAGCCCACAATGAGCAGTTCTTC. The entire variable domain, with the rest obtained from reference TRBV5-5 and TRBJ2-1, is as follows: DAGVTQSPTHLIKTRGQQVTLRCSPISGHKSVSWYQQVLGQGPQFIFQYYEKEERGRGNFPDRFSARQFPNYSSELNVNALLLGDSALYLCASVSGRAHNEQFFGPGTRLTVL.

The chain carries TRBV6-6 and TRBJ2-5, with no clear D. Germline V gene sequence: CDR1 MNHNY, CDR2 SVGAGI (reference sequence). The CDR3 sequence is 12 residues long. Trimming stripped 6 bases from V and 2 bases from J, with 7 bases between. DNA of the CDR3: TGTGCCAGCAGCAAAGAGCAAGAGACCCAGTACTTC. The encoded protein is CASSKEQETQYF.

The V and J genes are TRBV6-5 and TRBJ1-1; D not certain. The CDR3 spans 13 residues. Trimming took 2 bases from V and 0 from J, leaving 4 bases between them. CDR1 and CDR2 (germline): MNHEY, SVGAGI. The CDR3, as DNA: TGTGCCAGCAGTTACGCAGTGAACACTGAAGCTTTCTTT. It translates to CASSYAVNTEAFF.

The rearrangement joins TRBV9 to TRBJ1-2, with TRBD1 identical over 8 bases. The germline CDR1 and CDR2 sequences are SGDLS and YYNGEE. With 2 bases clipped from V and 5 bases from J, the junction kept 5 bases outside the gene matches. This CDR3 is built from 14 residues. CDR3 sequence (DNA): TGTGCCAGCAGCGTGGGACAGGAGAGGTATGGCTACACCTTC. It is translated as CASSVGQERYGYTF. The whole variable domain, filled in from reference TRBV9 and TRBJ1-2, reads DSGVTQTPKHLITATGQRVTLRCSPRSGDLSVYWYQQSLDQGLQFLIQYYNGEERAKGNILERFSAQQFPDLHSELNLSSLELGDSALYFCASSVGQERYGYTFGSGTRLTVV.

The chain uses TRBV5-1 and TRBJ1-5; TRBD1 might be the D (6 bases). Per germline, CDR1 SGHRS and CDR2 YFSETQ. Trimming removed 2 bases from V and 0 bases from J, with 9 bases in between. This CDR3 spans 15 amino acids. This chain's CDR3 is CASSLQGYSNQPQHF. In DNA form, the CDR3 reads TGCGCCAGCAGCTTACAGGGATATAGCAATCAGCCCCAGCATTTT.

The rearrangement links TRBV2 to TRBJ1-2; 9 nucleotides match TRBD1. V was pared by 4 bases and J by 5 bases, with 14 bases of the junction left unmatched. Germline CDR1 SNHLY, CDR2 FYNNEI. The CDR3 contains 17 residues. The DNA of the CDR3 is TGTGCCAGCAGTGTAACCCCCCGACAGGGGGGGAGGTATGGCTACACCTTC. Translated: CASSVTPRQGGRYGYTF.

This chain uses TRBV19 with TRBJ1-1; D gene uncertain. V shed 3 bases and J shed 0 bases, with 5 bases lying between them. This CDR3 region has 13 residues. Germline CDR1 and CDR2: LNHDA and SQIVND (reference sequence). This chain's CDR3 is CASSMYMNTEAFF. The CDR3 DNA reads TGTGCCAGTAGTATGTATATGAACACTGAAGCTTTCTTT.

The J gene is TRBJ1-2, the V gene TRBV6-5, with TRBD1 matching over 8 bases. The CDR3 runs to 14 residues. Per germline, CDR1 MNHEY and CDR2 SVGAGI. With 6 bases clipped from V and 6 bases from J, the junction kept 9 bases outside the gene matches. The CDR3 loop reads CASSLTDRANGYTF. CDR3 DNA: TGTGCCAGCAGCCTCACGGACAGGGCTAATGGCTACACCTTC.

V is TRBV19 and J is TRBJ1-2; 7 bases match TRBD1. This CDR3 comprises 13 residues. Trimming took 7 bases from V and 2 from J; bases not matched to a gene: 4. Germline values: CDR1 LNHDA, CDR2 SQIVND (reference sequence). CDR3 sequence reads: CASKGGQNYGYTF. In nucleotides, the CDR3 is TGTGCCAGTAAAGGGGGACAGAACTATGGCTACACCTTC.

The rearrangement links TRBV10-3 to TRBJ2-7; the D gene is possibly TRBD2 (6 bases). Deletions cut 9 bases from V and 0 bases from J, with 12 bases between. CDR3 length: 13 amino acids. Germline V lookup: CDR1 ENHRY, CDR2 SYGVKD. The CDR3 region is CAMRDSNSYEQYF. The CDR3 coding sequence is TGTGCCATGCGGGACTCCAACTCCTACGAGCAGTACTTC.